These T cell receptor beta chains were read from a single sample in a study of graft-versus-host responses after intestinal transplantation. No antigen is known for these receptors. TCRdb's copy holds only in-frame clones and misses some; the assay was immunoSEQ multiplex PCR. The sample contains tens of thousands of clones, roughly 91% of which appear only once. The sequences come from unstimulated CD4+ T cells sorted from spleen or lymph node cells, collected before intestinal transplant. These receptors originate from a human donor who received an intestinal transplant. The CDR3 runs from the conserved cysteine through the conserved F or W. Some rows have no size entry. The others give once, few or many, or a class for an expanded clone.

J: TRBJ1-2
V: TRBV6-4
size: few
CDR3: CASSQTGGRSYTF

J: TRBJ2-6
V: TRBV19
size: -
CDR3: CASSILGLSGANVLTF

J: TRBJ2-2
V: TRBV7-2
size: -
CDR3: CASTLPNRGGELFF

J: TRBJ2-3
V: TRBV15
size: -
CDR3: CATSPWDRANTDTQYF

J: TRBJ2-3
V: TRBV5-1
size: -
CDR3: CASSLAIRQGEGDTQYF

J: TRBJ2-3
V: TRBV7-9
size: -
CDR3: CASRVGGSTDTQYF

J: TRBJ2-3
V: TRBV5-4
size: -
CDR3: CASSPPGTGKSADTQYF

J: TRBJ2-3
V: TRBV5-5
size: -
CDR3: CASSLFESRTQYF

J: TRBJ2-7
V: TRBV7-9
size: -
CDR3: CASSQGVAGYEQYF

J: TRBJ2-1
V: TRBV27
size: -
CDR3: CASTLGRGNEQFF

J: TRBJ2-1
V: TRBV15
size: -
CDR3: CATSRAGWTGAYNEQFF

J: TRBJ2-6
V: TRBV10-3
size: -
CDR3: CAISGTGGGGANVLTF

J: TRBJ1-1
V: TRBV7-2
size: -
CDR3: CASKTGGGDTEAFF

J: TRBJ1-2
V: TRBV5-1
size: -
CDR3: CASSTANGGYGYTF

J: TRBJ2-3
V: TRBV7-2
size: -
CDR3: CASSPLGLAGPDTQYF

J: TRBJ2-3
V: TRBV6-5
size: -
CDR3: CASSYSPFTDTQYF

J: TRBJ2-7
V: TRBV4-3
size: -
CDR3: CASSQVRGTGTYEQYF

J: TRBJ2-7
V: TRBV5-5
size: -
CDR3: CASSLTAGLGWEQYF

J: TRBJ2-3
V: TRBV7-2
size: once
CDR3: CASSLGLGADTQYF

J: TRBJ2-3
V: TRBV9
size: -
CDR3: CASSVDVGGDTQYF

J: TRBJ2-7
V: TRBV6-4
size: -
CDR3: CASSNEERPIREQYF

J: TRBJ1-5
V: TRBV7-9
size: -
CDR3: CASSLAVTGADQPQHF

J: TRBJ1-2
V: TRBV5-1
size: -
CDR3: CASSGTGGSYGYTF

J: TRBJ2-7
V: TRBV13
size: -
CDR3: CASSGGLTGTVYEQYF

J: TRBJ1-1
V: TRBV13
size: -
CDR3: CASSLGRTGGAEAFF

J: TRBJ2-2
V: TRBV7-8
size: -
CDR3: CASSVPQGLTGELFF

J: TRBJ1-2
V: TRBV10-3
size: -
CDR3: CAISESGLTGFNYGYTF

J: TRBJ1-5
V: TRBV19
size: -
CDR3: CASSPSGGWQPQHF

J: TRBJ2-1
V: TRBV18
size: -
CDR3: CASSPGLAGYHEQFF

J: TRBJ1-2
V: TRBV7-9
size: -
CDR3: CASSLSQGANYGYTF

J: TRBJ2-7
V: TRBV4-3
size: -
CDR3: CASSQDVGSGGLYEQYF

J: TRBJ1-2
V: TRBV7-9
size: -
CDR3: CASSTRAGYGYTF

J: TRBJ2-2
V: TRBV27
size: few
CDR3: CASSLNPSPGGELFF

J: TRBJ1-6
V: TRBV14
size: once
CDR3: CASSQVASPLHF

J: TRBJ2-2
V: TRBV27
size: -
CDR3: CASSFRPDRGLRTGELFF

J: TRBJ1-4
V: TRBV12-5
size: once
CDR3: CASGQDRAGEKLFF

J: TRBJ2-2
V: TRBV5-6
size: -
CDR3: CASSFPGVAGELFF

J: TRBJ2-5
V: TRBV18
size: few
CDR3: CASSPWGGAETQYF

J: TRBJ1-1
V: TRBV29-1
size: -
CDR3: CSARLNVFGVTEAFF

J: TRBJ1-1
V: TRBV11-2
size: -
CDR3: CASSLDRTGEAFF

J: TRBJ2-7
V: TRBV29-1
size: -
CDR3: CSVFLSPGQGSYEQYF

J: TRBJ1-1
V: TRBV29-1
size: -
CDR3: CSVEVLQLVNTEAFF

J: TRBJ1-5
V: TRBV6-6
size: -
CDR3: CASTNGGGQPQHF

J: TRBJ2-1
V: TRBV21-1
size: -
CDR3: CASSKVTGTRNRSSYNEQFF

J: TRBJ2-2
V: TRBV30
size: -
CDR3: CAWSVLVPSFTGELFF

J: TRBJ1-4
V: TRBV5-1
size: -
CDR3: CASRWGPNEKLFF

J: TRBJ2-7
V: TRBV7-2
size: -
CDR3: CASSLGNDGNEQYF

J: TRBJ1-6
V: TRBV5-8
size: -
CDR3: CASIPPGGTGYNSPLHF

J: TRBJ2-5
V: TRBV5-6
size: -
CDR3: CASSPLRGAETQYF

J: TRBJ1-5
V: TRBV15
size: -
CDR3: CATSPEPGPLGQGGQPQHF

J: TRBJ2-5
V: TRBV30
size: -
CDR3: CAWRGDLKETQYF

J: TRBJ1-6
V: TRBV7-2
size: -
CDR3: CASSLLRGSSYNSPLHF

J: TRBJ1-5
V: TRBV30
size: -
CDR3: CAWSLGQGSNQPQHF

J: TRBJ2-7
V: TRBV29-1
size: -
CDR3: CSGGGSYEQYF